The entry that follows covers one T cell receptor (beta chain) sequence. TCRdb keeps only in-frame clones here, not all; method: immunoSEQ multiplex PCR. The table lists about 260,000 clones, about 91% of them singletons, with just over 2.5% in the top ten. This specimen belongs to a study of blood T cell repertoires in COVID-19. This clonotype was obtained from a person aged 18 to 35 with COVID-19, enrolled during active disease. Sequencing was performed on peripheral blood.

The CDR3 DNA reads TGTGCCAGCAGCACGCGAGGGACAGCAGGAGAGACCCAGTACTTC. This codes for CASSTRGTAGETQYF. The chain links TRBV7-2 to TRBJ2-5; 7 positions match TRBD1. V shed 5 bases, J shed 4 bases, and the junction held 10 bases outside the gene matches. Per germline, CDR1 SGHTA and CDR2 FQGNSA. The CDR3 contains 15 residues.